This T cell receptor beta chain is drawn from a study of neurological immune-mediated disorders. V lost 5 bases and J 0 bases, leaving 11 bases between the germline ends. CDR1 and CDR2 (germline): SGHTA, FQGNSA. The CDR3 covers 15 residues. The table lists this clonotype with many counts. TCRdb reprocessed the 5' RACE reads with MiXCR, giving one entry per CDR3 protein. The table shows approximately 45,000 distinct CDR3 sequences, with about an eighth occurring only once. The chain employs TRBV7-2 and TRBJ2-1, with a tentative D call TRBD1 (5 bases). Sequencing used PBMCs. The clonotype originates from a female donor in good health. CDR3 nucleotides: TGTGCCAGCAGCCCCTGGACAAGCTCCTACAATGAGCAGTTCTTC. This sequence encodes CASSPWTSSYNEQFF. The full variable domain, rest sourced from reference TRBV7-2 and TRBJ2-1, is GAGVSQSPSNKVTEKGKDVELRCDPISGHTALYWYRQSLGQGLEFLIYFQGNSAPDKSGLPSDRFSAERTGGSVSTLTIQRTQQEDSAVYLCASSPWTSSYNEQFFGPGTRLTVL.